This entry features one T cell receptor (beta chain) sequence. This sample was included in a study of T cell changes during pregnancy in multiple sclerosis. Measured with immunoSEQ multiplex PCR; TCRdb has only the in-frame clones, and not every one. The table lists roughly 42,000 clones, about 89% of them singletons. The clonotype was recovered from a female donor with multiple sclerosis, enrolled in a pregnancy study. The sequencing used CD4+ T cells from peripheral blood mononuclear cells, collected in the first trimester of pregnancy.

CDR3 nucleotides: TGTGCCAGCAGCCAAGTCTACAGGGGGCGCGGGACTAGCGGGCACAATGAGCAGTTCTTC. It translates to CASSQVYRGRGTSGHNEQFF. The chain is built from TRBV4-2 and TRBJ2-1; 12 bases agree with TRBD2. Germline values: CDR1 LGHNA, CDR2 YNFKEQ. V lost 1 base to trimming and J lost 5 bases; unmatched junction nucleotides: 15. This CDR3 is 20 amino acids long.